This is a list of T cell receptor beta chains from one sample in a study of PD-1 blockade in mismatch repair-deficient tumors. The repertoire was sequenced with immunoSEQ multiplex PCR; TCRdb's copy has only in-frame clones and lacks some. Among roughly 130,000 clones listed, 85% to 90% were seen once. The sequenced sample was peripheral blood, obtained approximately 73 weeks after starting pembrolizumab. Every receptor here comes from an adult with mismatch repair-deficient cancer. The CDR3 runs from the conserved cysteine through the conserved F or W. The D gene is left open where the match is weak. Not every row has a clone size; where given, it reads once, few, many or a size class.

CASSLGRSRDTQYF,TGTGCCAGTAGTCTCGGGAGAAGTCGAGATACGCAGTATTTT,NA,TRBJ2-3,14,TRBV19,NA
CAWRDSYEQYF,TGTGCCTGGAGGGACAGCTACGAGCAGTACTTC,NA,TRBJ2-7,11,TRBV30,NA
CASKWGNQGYEQYF,TGTGCCAGCAAGTGGGGGAATCAGGGCTACGAGCAGTACTTC,NA,TRBJ2-7,14,TRBV28,NA
CASSLGTGGNEQFF,TGTGCCAGCAGCTTGGGGACAGGGGGCAATGAGCAGTTCTTC,NA,TRBJ2-1,14,TRBV5-4,TRBD1
CASRETQYF,TGCGCCAGCAGGGAGACCCAGTACTTC,NA,TRBJ2-5,9,TRBV4-3,NA
CASSSPATSGSVQSSYNEQFF,TGTGCCAGCAGTTCCCCCGCGACTAGCGGGAGCGTTCAGAGCTCCTACAATGAGCAGTTCTTC,NA,TRBJ2-1,21,TRBV28,TRBD2
CASSLVAGPNTGELFF,TGTGCCAGCAGCTTGGTTGCAGGACCGAACACCGGGGAGCTGTTTTTT,NA,TRBJ2-2,16,TRBV5-6,NA
CASSVAFSGRGYNEQFF,TGTGCCAGCAGCGTAGCTTTTTCCGGACGGGGCTACAATGAGCAGTTCTTC,NA,TRBJ2-1,17,TRBV9,NA
CASSIHASSYNEQFF,TGTGCCAGTAGTATCCACGCTAGCTCCTACAATGAGCAGTTCTTC,NA,TRBJ2-1,15,TRBV19,NA
CASSRADNSGEGEAFF,TGTGCTAGCAGCCGCGCCGACAATTCAGGGGAGGGTGAAGCTTTCTTT,NA,TRBJ1-1,16,TRBV7-7,NA
CASSPSGEITDTQYF,TGTGCCAGCAGCCCTAGCGGGGAAATCACAGATACGCAGTATTTT,NA,TRBJ2-3,15,TRBV5-4,TRBD2
CASSQPGLDTQYF,TGTGCCAGCAGTCAGCCAGGGTTGGATACGCAGTATTTT,NA,TRBJ2-3,13,TRBV2,NA
CASSLGGSGADTQYF,TGTGCCAGCAGCTTAGGCGGGAGTGGCGCAGATACGCAGTATTTT,NA,TRBJ2-3,15,TRBV5-4,TRBD2
CASSFWSGANVLTF,TGTGCCAGCAGCTTTTGGTCTGGGGCCAACGTCCTGACTTTC,NA,TRBJ2-6,14,TRBV5-4,NA
CASLGAGKPSNYGYTF,TGTGCCAGCTTAGGGGCAGGGAAGCCCTCTAACTATGGCTACACCTTC,NA,TRBJ1-2,16,TRBV7-9,NA
CASSLQNEQYF,TGTGCCAGCAGCTTACAGAATGAGCAGTACTTC,few,TRBJ2-7,11,TRBV13,NA
CASSLVHGDRSYEQYF,TGTGCCAGCAGCTTAGTCCACGGGGACAGATCCTACGAGCAGTACTTC,NA,TRBJ2-7,16,TRBV7-2,TRBD1
CASSLGQGAPYGYTF,TGTGCCAGCAGCTTAGGACAGGGGGCGCCTTATGGCTACACCTTC,once,TRBJ1-2,15,TRBV7-2,TRBD1
CASSRGTSGRDTQYF,TGTGCCAGCAGCCGAGGGACTAGCGGGAGAGATACGCAGTATTTT,NA,TRBJ2-3,15,TRBV7-9,TRBD2
CASSDSSDSTDTQYF,TGTGCCAGCAGTGACTCCAGCGACAGCACAGATACGCAGTATTTT,NA,TRBJ2-3,15,TRBV6-4,NA
CASSPGASVYNEQFF,TGTGCCAGCAGTCCGGGGGCTAGCGTCTACAATGAGCAGTTCTTC,NA,TRBJ2-1,15,TRBV28,NA
CASSLSVMNNEQFF,TGTGCCAGCAGTTTATCGGTCATGAACAATGAGCAGTTCTTC,NA,TRBJ2-1,14,TRBV27,NA
CASSLEAPGLGHEQYF,TGTGCCAGCAGCTTAGAGGCCCCGGGACTCGGGCACGAGCAGTACTTC,NA,TRBJ2-7,16,TRBV7-6,NA
CASSLGPPSYTGELFF,TGTGCCAGCAGCTTAGGACCCCCCTCGTACACCGGGGAGCTGTTTTTT,NA,TRBJ2-2,16,TRBV11-2,NA
CASALIKTYTDTQYF,TGTGCCAGCGCACTTATCAAGACCTACACAGATACGCAGTATTTT,NA,TRBJ2-3,15,TRBV27,NA
CSADRGDMNTEAFF,TGCAGCGCAGACAGGGGAGACATGAACACTGAAGCTTTCTTT,NA,TRBJ1-1,14,TRBV29-1,TRBD1
CASSPGGEQYF,TGTGCCAGCAGCCCAGGAGGGGAGCAGTACTTC,NA,TRBJ2-7,11,TRBV27,NA
CASSQELGGRVHNEQFF,TGTGCCAGCAGCCAAGAGCTCGGCGGGAGGGTCCACAATGAGCAGTTCTTC,NA,TRBJ2-1,17,TRBV4-2,TRBD2
CASSLLGTSNTGELFF,TGCGCCAGCAGCCTCCTGGGGACTTCGAACACCGGGGAGCTGTTTTTT,NA,TRBJ2-2,16,TRBV4-1,NA